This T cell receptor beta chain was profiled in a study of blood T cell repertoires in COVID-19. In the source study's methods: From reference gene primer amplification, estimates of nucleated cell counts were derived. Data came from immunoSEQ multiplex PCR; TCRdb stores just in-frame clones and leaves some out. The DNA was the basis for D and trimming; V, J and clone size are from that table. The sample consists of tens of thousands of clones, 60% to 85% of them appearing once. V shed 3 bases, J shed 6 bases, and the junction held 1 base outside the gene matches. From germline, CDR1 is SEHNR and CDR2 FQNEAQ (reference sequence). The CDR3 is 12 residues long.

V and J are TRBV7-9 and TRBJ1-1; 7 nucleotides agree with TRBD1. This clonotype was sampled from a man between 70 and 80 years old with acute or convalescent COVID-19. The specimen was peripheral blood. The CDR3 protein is CASSFGTAEAFF. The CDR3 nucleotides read TGTGCCAGCAGCTTTGGGACAGCTGAAGCTTTCTTT. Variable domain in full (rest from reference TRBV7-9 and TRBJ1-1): DTGVSQNPRHKITKRGQNVTFRCDPISEHNRLYWYRQTLGQGPEFLTYFQNEAQLEKSRLLSDRFSAERPKGSFSTLEIQRTEQGDSAMYLCASSFGTAEAFFGQGTRLTVV.